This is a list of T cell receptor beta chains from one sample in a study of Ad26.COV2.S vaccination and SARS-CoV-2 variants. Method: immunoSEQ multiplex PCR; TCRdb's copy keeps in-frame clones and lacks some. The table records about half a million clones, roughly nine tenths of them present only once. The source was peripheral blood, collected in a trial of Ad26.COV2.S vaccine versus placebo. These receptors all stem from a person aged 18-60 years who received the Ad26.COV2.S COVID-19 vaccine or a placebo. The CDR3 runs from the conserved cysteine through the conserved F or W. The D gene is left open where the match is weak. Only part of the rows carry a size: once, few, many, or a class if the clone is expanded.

CDR3 DNA: TGTGCCAGCAGCTTATACCCTGGGGCAACTAATGAAAAACTGTTTTTT
CDR3 protein: CASSLYPGATNEKLFF
D gene: -
V gene: TRBV7-9
J gene: TRBJ1-4
clone size: -

CDR3 DNA: TGTGCCACCAGTGATGACCAGCGGGATTGCTACGAGCAGTACTTC
CDR3 protein: CATSDDQRDCYEQYF
D gene: TRBD2
V gene: TRBV24-1
J gene: TRBJ2-7
clone size: -

CDR3 DNA: TGTGCCAGCAGCCCGACAGGGTCTCGGCAGCCCCAGCATTTT
CDR3 protein: CASSPTGSRQPQHF
D gene: TRBD1
V gene: TRBV9
J gene: TRBJ1-5
clone size: -

CDR3 DNA: TGCGCCAGCAGTCAAGCGGGACAGGGGGCAACCTACGAGCAGTACTTC
CDR3 protein: CASSQAGQGATYEQYF
D gene: TRBD1
V gene: TRBV23-1
J gene: TRBJ2-7
clone size: -

CDR3 DNA: TGTGCCAGCAGCCAAGAAATGGGGGGGGCTCAGCCCCAGCATTTT
CDR3 protein: CASSQEMGGAQPQHF
D gene: -
V gene: TRBV3-1/TRBV3-2
J gene: TRBJ1-5
clone size: -

CDR3 DNA: TGTGCCTGGAGTGGGGGTGAAAAACTGTTTTTT
CDR3 protein: CAWSGGEKLFF
D gene: -
V gene: TRBV30
J gene: TRBJ1-4
clone size: -

CDR3 DNA: TGTGCCAGCTCACCGGGCAGGGGCGGTAACCCCCAGCATTTT
CDR3 protein: CASSPGRGGNPQHF
D gene: -
V gene: TRBV18
J gene: TRBJ1-5
clone size: -

CDR3 DNA: TGTGCCAGCAGCTTAGGACTAGCGGGGGCACAAGAGACCCAGTACTTC
CDR3 protein: CASSLGLAGAQETQYF
D gene: TRBD2
V gene: TRBV7-2
J gene: TRBJ2-5
clone size: -

CDR3 DNA: TGCGCCAGCAGCCAAGTAACCATGAATGAAAAACTGTTTTTT
CDR3 protein: CASSQVTMNEKLFF
D gene: -
V gene: TRBV4-1
J gene: TRBJ1-4
clone size: few

CDR3 DNA: TGCAGTGCTAGTAGATCTGGGGGCTTAATGAACACTGAAGCTTTCTTT
CDR3 protein: CSASRSGGLMNTEAFF
D gene: -
V gene: TRBV20-1
J gene: TRBJ1-1
clone size: -

CDR3 DNA: TGTGCCAGCAGCGACAGTTATGAGCAGTTCTTC
CDR3 protein: CASSDSYEQFF
D gene: -
V gene: TRBV9
J gene: TRBJ2-1
clone size: -

CDR3 DNA: TGTGCCAGCAGCCGTGACAGGGGAGGCGGCTACACCTTC
CDR3 protein: CASSRDRGGGYTF
D gene: TRBD1
V gene: TRBV14
J gene: TRBJ1-2
clone size: -

CDR3 DNA: TGTGCCAGCAGCCAAGACCCAGGACAGGGGATTAATGAAAAACTGTTTTTT
CDR3 protein: CASSQDPGQGINEKLFF
D gene: TRBD1
V gene: TRBV4-2
J gene: TRBJ1-4
clone size: -

CDR3 DNA: TGTGCCAGCAGCCCAGGGACAGTGAGCAATCAGCCCCAGCATTTT
CDR3 protein: CASSPGTVSNQPQHF
D gene: TRBD1
V gene: TRBV5-5
J gene: TRBJ1-5
clone size: -

CDR3 DNA: TGTGCCAGCAGTTTTTTTGGATACGAGCAGTACTTC
CDR3 protein: CASSFFGYEQYF
D gene: -
V gene: TRBV27
J gene: TRBJ2-7
clone size: -

CDR3 DNA: TGTGCCAGCAGTTACAGGGTTGGTTCACCCCTCCACTTT
CDR3 protein: CASSYRVGSPLHF
D gene: -
V gene: TRBV7-2
J gene: TRBJ1-6
clone size: few

CDR3 DNA: TGTGCCAGCAGCCAAGAGGGTTGGTATGGCTACACCTTC
CDR3 protein: CASSQEGWYGYTF
D gene: -
V gene: TRBV3-1/TRBV3-2
J gene: TRBJ1-2
clone size: once

CDR3 DNA: TGTGCCACCAGCGGAGGGACTAGGTCGTCCTACGAGCAGTACTTC
CDR3 protein: CATSGGTRSSYEQYF
D gene: TRBD2
V gene: TRBV15
J gene: TRBJ2-7
clone size: -

CDR3 DNA: TGTGCCAGCAGTTTGTTGGAGGGAGGGCGGCAGTACTTC
CDR3 protein: CASSLLEGGRQYF
D gene: TRBD2
V gene: TRBV12-3/TRBV12-4
J gene: TRBJ2-7
clone size: -

CDR3 DNA: TGTGCCAGCAGCTTAGGCTATGGTGGAAACACCATATATTTT
CDR3 protein: CASSLGYGGNTIYF
D gene: -
V gene: TRBV7-2
J gene: TRBJ1-3
clone size: -

CDR3 DNA: TGTGCCAGCTCACGCGGCGTGGATCAGCCCCAGCATTTT
CDR3 protein: CASSRGVDQPQHF
D gene: -
V gene: TRBV18
J gene: TRBJ1-5
clone size: -

CDR3 DNA: TGTGCCAGCTCACCTACCCGTCAAGAGACCCAGTACTTC
CDR3 protein: CASSPTRQETQYF
D gene: -
V gene: TRBV18
J gene: TRBJ2-5
clone size: few

CDR3 DNA: TGTGCCAGCAGCTTAATGGAGGGGGCCAACGTCCTGACTTTC
CDR3 protein: CASSLMEGANVLTF
D gene: -
V gene: TRBV7-6
J gene: TRBJ2-6
clone size: -

CDR3 DNA: TGTGCCAGCAGCCAAGGTATCGGACACGTAACCTACGAGCAGTACTTC
CDR3 protein: CASSQGIGHVTYEQYF
D gene: -
V gene: TRBV4-2
J gene: TRBJ2-7
clone size: -

CDR3 DNA: TGTGCCAGCAGTTCCCGTAATCAGCCCCAGCATTTT
CDR3 protein: CASSSRNQPQHF
D gene: -
V gene: TRBV27
J gene: TRBJ1-5
clone size: -

CDR3 DNA: TGTGCCAGCAGCCGTGACAGTGTTCCCCTCTATGGCTACACCTTC
CDR3 protein: CASSRDSVPLYGYTF
D gene: -
V gene: TRBV3-1/TRBV3-2
J gene: TRBJ1-2
clone size: -

CDR3 DNA: TGTGCCAGCAGTCACAGGGTAGCGGGATCCTACGAGCAGTACTTC
CDR3 protein: CASSHRVAGSYEQYF
D gene: TRBD2
V gene: TRBV28
J gene: TRBJ2-7
clone size: -

CDR3 DNA: TGCGCCAGCAGCGGACTAGCGGGAGTTGCAAATGAGCAGTTCTTC
CDR3 protein: CASSGLAGVANEQFF
D gene: TRBD2
V gene: TRBV5-1
J gene: TRBJ2-1
clone size: once

CDR3 DNA: TGTGCCAGCAGCTTGGGGACAGGGTGGGTTAGCTACACCTTC
CDR3 protein: CASSLGTGWVSYTF
D gene: TRBD1
V gene: TRBV5-4
J gene: TRBJ1-2
clone size: -